This TCR beta chain was sequenced for a study of T cell repertoires in cytomegalovirus infection. About the research overall: CMV infection plus the matching HLA type was flagged by public TCR beta signatures. General study findings and limits: Cumulative public TCR beta family frequency identified CMV carriers with the relevant HLA. HLA-C-restricted CMV clonotypes gave the most frequent clonotype in two of eight donors.

This CDR3 region has 16 residues. After removal of 1 base from V and 3 bases from J, the junction contained 2 bases not matched to a gene. In germline, CDR1 is MNHNS, CDR2 SASEGT. Each CDR3 protein is one row after TCRdb ran MiXCR on the reads. The profile shows roughly 760,000 distinct CDR3 sequences, roughly 36% of them singletons. This clonotype was detected ten times or more. Antigen unknown. The sample taken for sequencing was PBMCs. The V call is TRBV6-1, the J call TRBJ2-3, with 12 bases identical to TRBD2. This TCR derives from a human donor in good health (CMV status not recorded). Some clones in this sample may be carry-over from other donors' samples. In DNA, the CDR3 is TGTGCCAGCAGTGAAGGACTAGCGGGAGAAACAGATACGCAGTATTTT. This translates into CASSEGLAGETDTQYF.